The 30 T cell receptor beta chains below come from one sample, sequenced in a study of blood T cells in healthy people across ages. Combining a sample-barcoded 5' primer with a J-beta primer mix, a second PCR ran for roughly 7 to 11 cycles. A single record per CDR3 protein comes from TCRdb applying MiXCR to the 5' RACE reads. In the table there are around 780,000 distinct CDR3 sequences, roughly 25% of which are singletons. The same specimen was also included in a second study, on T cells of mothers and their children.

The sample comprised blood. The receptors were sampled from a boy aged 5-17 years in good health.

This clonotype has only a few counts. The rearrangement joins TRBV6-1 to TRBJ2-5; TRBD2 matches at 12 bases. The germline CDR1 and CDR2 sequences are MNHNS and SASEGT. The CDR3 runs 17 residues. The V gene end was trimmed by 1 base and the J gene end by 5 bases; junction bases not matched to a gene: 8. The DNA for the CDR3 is TGTGCCAGCAGTGAAGATGCTAGCGGGGGGGCATGGGAGACCCAGTACTTC. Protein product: CASSEDASGGAWETQYF.

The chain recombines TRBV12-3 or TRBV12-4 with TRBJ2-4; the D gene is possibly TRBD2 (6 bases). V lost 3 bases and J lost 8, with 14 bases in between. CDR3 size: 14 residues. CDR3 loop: CASSFGLAWDIQYF. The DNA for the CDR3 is TGTGCCAGCAGTTTTGGCCTAGCGTGGGACATTCAGTACTTC.

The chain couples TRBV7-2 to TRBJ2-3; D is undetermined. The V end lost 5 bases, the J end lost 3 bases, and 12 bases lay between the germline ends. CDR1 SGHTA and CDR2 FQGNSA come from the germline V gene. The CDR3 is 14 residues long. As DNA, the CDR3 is TGTGCCAGCAGCCCTGCTTCTATTACAGATACGCAGTATTTT. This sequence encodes CASSPASITDTQYF.

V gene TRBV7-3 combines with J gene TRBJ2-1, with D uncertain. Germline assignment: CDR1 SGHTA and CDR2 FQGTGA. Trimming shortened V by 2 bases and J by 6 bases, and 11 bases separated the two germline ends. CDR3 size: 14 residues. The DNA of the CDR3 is TGTGCCAGCAGCTTAGAGGCACGAACCAATGAGCAGTTCTTC. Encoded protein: CASSLEARTNEQFF.

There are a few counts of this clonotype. CDR3 sequence (DNA): TGCGCCAGCAGCTCTTTCGGGGGTCACCCTGCTGCTTTCTTT. This translates into CASSSFGGHPAAFF. The chain joins TRBV5-1 to TRBJ1-1; a weak D match, TRBD1 (5 bases). This CDR3 spans 14 amino acids. The V and J ends lost 3 bases and 11 bases respectively, with 20 bases between them. CDR1 and CDR2 from the germline V gene are SGHRS and YFSETQ. Combining the CDR3 with reference TRBV5-1 and TRBJ1-1 gives the whole variable domain KAGVTQTPRYLIKTRGQQVTLSCSPISGHRSVSWYQQTPGQGLQFLFEYFSETQRNKGNFPGRFSGRQFSNSRSEMNVSTLELGDSALYLCASSSFGGHPAAFFGQGTRLTVV.

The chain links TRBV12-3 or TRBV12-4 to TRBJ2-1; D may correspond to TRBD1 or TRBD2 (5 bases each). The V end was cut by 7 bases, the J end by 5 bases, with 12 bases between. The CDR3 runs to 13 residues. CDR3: CASMLGADNEQFF. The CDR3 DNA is TGTGCCAGCATGCTCGGGGCTGACAATGAGCAGTTCTTC.

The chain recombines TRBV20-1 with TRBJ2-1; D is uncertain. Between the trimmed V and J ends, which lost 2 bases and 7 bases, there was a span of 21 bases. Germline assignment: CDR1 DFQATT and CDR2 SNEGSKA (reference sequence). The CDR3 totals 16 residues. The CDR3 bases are TGCAGTGCTAGACCACTGGGTGGGCAGATGGGTAATGAGCAGTTCTTC. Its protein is CSARPLGGQMGNEQFF.

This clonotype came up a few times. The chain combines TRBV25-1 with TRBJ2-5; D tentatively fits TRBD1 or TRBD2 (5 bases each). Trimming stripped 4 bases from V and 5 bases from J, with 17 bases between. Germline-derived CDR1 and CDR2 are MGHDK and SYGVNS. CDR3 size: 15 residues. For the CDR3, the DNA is TGTGCCAGCAGTGTCCCCACAGGAAGAGGGGAGACCCAGTACTTC. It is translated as CASSVPTGRGETQYF.

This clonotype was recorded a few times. The CDR3 spells CASSPVQNTEAFF. DNA of the CDR3: TGTGCCAGCTCCCCAGTGCAGAACACTGAAGCTTTCTTT. The gene calls are TRBV18 and TRBJ1-1; D is unresolved. Germline CDR1 is KGHSH and CDR2 is LQKENI. The CDR3 length is 13 residues. Trimming pared 6 bases from V and 1 base from J, leaving 9 bases between.

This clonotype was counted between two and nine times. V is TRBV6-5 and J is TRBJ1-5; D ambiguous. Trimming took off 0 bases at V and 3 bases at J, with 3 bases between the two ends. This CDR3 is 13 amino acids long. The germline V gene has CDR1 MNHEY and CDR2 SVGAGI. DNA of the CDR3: TGTGCCAGCAGTTACTCGGACAATCAGCCCCAGCATTTT. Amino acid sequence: CASSYSDNQPQHF.

The CDR3 bases are TGTGCCAGCAGTGAAGTAGGGGACACTGAAGCTTTCTTT. It translates to CASSEVGDTEAFF. The chain carries TRBV25-1 and TRBJ1-1; possibly TRBD1 for D (5 bases). The CDR3 has 13 amino acids. Trimming removed 2 bases at V and 3 bases at J, with 7 bases between. Germline V lookup: CDR1 MGHDK, CDR2 SYGVNS.

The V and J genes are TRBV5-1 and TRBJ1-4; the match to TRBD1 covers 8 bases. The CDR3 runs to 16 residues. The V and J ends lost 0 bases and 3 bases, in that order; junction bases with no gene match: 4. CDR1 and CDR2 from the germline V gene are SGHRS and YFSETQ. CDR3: CASSLEQGGANEKLFF. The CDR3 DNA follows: TGCGCCAGCAGCTTGGAACAGGGGGGAGCTAATGAAAAACTGTTTTTT.

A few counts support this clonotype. The CDR3 nucleotides are TGTGCCAGCAGTCCGACTAGCGGGGGGGCCCAGAATGAGCAGTTCTTC. Its protein is CASSPTSGGAQNEQFF. The chain employs TRBV6-4 and TRBJ2-1; 14 bases match TRBD2. In germline, CDR1 is MRHNA, CDR2 SNTAGT. J was trimmed by 7 bases and V by 5 bases; bases with no gene match: 7. The CDR3 is 16 amino acids.

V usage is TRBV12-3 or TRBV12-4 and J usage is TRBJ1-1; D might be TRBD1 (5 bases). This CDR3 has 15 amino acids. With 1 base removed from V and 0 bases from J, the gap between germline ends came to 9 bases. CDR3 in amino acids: CASSLVGEMNTEAFF. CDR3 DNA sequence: TGTGCCAGCAGTTTAGTAGGGGAAATGAACACTGAAGCTTTCTTT.

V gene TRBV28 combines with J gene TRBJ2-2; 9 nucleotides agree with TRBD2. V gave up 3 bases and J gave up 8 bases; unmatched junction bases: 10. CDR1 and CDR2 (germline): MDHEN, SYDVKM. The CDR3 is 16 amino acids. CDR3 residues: CASSFRTSAPRGELFF. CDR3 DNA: TGTGCCAGCAGTTTCAGGACTAGCGCGCCGAGGGGGGAGCTGTTTTTT.

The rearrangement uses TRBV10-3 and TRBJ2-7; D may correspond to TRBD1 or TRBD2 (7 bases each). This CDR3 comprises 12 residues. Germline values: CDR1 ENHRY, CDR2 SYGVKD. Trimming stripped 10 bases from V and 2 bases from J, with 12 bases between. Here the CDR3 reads CATGGEPYEQYF. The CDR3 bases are TGTGCCACAGGGGGGGAGCCCTACGAGCAGTACTTC.

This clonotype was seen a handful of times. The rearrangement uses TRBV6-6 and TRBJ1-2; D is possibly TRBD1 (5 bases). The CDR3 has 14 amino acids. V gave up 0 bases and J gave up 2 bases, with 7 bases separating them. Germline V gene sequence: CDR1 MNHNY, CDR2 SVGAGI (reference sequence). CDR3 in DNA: TGTGCCAGCAGTTACTCGGGGGAAAACTATGGCTACACCTTC. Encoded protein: CASSYSGENYGYTF.

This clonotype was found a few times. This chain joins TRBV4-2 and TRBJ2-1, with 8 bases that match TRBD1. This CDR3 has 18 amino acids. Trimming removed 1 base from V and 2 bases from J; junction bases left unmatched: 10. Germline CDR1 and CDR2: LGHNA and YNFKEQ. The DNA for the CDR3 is TGTGCCAGCAGCCAAGTAGGGCGGACAGGGATAGCCTACAATGAGCAGTTCTTC. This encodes CASSQVGRTGIAYNEQFF.

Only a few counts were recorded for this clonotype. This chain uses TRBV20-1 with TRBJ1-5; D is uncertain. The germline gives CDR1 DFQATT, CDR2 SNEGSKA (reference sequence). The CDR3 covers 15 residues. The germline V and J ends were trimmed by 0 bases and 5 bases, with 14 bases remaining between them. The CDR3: CSAREGVRFHQPQHF. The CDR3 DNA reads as TGCAGTGCTAGAGAAGGTGTACGGTTCCATCAGCCCCAGCATTTT.

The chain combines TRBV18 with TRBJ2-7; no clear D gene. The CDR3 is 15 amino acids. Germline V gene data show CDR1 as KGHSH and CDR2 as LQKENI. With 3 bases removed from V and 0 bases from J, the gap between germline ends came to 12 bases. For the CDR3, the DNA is TGTGCCAGCTCACCTCCTCTGGAAACCTCCTACGAGCAGTACTTC. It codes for CASSPPLETSYEQYF.

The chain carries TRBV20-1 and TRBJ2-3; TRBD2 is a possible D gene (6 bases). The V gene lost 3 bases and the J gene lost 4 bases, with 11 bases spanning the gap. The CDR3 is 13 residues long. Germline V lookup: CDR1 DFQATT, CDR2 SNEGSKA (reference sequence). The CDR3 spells CSASGWGADTQYF. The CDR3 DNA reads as TGCAGTGCTAGCGGGTGGGGGGCAGATACGCAGTATTTT.

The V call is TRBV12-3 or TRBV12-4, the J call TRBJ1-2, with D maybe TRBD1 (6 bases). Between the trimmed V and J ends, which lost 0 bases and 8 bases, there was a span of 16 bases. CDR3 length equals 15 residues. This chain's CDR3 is CASSLAQGLRWGYTF. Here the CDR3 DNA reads TGTGCCAGCAGTTTAGCGCAGGGGCTTAGGTGGGGCTACACCTTC.

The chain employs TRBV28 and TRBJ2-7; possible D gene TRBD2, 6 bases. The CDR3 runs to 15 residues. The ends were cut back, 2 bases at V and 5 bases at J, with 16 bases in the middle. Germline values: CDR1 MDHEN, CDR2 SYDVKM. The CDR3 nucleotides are TGTGCCAGCAGTTTAGGGGAGGACGCCGGAGACGAGCAGTACTTC. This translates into CASSLGEDAGDEQYF.

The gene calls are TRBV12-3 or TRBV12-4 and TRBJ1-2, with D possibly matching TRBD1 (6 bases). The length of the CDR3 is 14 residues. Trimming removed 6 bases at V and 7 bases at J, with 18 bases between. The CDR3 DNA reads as TGTGCCAGCAGCCTCACGGGAAGGGGGGCTGGCTACACCTTC. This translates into CASSLTGRGAGYTF.

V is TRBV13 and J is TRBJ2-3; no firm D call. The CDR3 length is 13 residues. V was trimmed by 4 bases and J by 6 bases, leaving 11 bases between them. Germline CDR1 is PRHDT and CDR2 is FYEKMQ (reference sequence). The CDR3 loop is CASSSRMRDTQYF. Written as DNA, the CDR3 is TGTGCCAGCAGCTCCCGTATGAGGGATACGCAGTATTTT.

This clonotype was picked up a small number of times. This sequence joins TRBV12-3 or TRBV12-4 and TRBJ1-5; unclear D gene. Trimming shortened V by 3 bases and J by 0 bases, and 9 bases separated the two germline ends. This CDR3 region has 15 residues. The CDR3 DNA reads TGTGCCAGCAGTTTTTTTTCAGTTAGCAATCAGCCCCAGCATTTT. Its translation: CASSFFSVSNQPQHF.

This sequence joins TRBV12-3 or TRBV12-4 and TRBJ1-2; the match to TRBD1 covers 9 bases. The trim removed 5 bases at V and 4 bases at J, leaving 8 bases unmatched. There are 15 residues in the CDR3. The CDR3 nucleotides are TGTGCCAGCAGTCGGGACAGGGCCACCGGCTATGGCTACACCTTC. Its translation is CASSRDRATGYGYTF.

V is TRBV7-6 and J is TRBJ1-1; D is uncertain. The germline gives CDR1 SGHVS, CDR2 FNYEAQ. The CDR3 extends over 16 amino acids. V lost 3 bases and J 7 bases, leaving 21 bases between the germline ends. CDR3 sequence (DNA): TGTGCCAGCAGCTTTCTTGGGGAGAAGGGTGACGGTGAAGCTTTCTTT. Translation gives CASSFLGEKGDGEAFF.

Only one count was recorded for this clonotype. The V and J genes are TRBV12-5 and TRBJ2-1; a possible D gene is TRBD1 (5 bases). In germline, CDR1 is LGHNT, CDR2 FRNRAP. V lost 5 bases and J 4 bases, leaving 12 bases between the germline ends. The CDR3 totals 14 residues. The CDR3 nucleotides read TGTGCTAGTGGTCCCCCCAGGGCTTACAATGAGCAGTTCTTC. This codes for CASGPPRAYNEQFF.

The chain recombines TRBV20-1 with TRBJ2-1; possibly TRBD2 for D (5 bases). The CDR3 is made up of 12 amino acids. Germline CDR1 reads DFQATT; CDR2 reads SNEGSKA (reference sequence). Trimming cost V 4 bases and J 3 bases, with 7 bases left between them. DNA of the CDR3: TGCAGTGCTACCGGGAACTACAATGAGCAGTTCTTC. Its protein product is CSATGNYNEQFF.